This T cell receptor (beta chain) was captured in a study of T cell responses to AZD1222 COVID-19 vaccine. Study background: Second-dose intervals of approximately 4 or approximately 12 weeks were pooled. Findings of the study overall: Reports indicate that nearly half of spike-specific TCRs are directed at unmutated variant regions. With two AZD1222 doses given, Spike-specific TCR breadth and depth both rose.

This clone was found once. The antigen is not known. Only in-frame clones appear in the TCRdb table, and some are missing; sequencing was by immunoSEQ multiplex PCR. The sample lists about 150,000 clones, 90% to 95% seen once, with over 1.1% in the top ten. This CDR3 contains 11 residues. The V and J ends lost 2 bases and 7 bases respectively, with 3 bases between them. Germline V gene lookup returns CDR1 SGHTA and CDR2 FQGNSA. This receptor was obtained from an adult in good health. V is TRBV7-2 and J is TRBJ2-1; D not resolved. This specimen was peripheral blood, taken on day 0 of AZD1222 vaccination. The CDR3, as DNA: TGTGCCAGCAGCTTAAATAATGAGCAGTTCTTC. This gives the protein CASSLNNEQFF.